One and the same sample provided the 26 T cell receptor beta chains below, sequenced in a study of cytomegalovirus exposure and HLA in healthy donors. Data came from immunoSEQ multiplex PCR; TCRdb stores just in-frame clones and leaves some out. This sample has about 200,000 clones, with approximately 87% found just once. Specimen: PBMCs. The source of these receptors is a young woman in good health and CMV-seronegative.

V gene TRBV6-1 combines with J gene TRBJ1-2; D is perhaps TRBD1 (5 bases). The V gene lost 1 base and the J gene lost 7 bases, with 16 bases spanning the gap. The CDR3 has 15 residues. Germline CDR1 and CDR2: MNHNS and SASEGT. CDR3 residues: CASSEVAEPQGGYTF. The CDR3 DNA reads as TGTGCCAGCAGTGAAGTGGCCGAGCCGCAGGGTGGCTACACCTTC.

The chain joins TRBV25-1 to TRBJ1-1; tentatively, D is TRBD1 (6 bases). Trimming pared 4 bases from V and 1 base from J, leaving 10 bases between. Germline CDR1 MGHDK, CDR2 SYGVNS. This CDR3 has 14 amino acids. CDR3: CASSAGDTNTEAFF. Here the CDR3 DNA reads TGTGCCAGCAGTGCCGGGGACACGAACACTGAAGCTTTCTTT.

The chain uses TRBV4-1 and TRBJ2-1; 10 nucleotides agree with TRBD1. CDR3 length: 16 residues. CDR1 MGHRA and CDR2 YSYEKL come from the germline V gene. V lost 4 bases and J lost 7; bases outside the gene matches: 10. CDR3 DNA: TGCGCCAGCAGCCTCTTAGGGAGGACAGGGGGGAATGAGCAGTTCTTC. Amino acids: CASSLLGRTGGNEQFF.

V is TRBV7-2 and J is TRBJ2-7; no clear D. Germline CDR1 SGHTA, CDR2 FQGNSA. This CDR3 contains 15 residues. Trimming took off 2 bases at V and 3 bases at J, with 14 bases between the two ends. Here the CDR3 DNA reads TGTGCCAGCAGCTTACCGACCGAAAGCCGCTACGAGCAGTACTTC. Amino acids: CASSLPTESRYEQYF. Based on the CDR3 plus reference TRBV7-2 and TRBJ2-7, the full variable domain is GAGVSQSPSNKVTEKGKDVELRCDPISGHTALYWYRQSLGQGLEFLIYFQGNSAPDKSGLPSDRFSAERTGGSVSTLTIQRTQQEDSAVYLCASSLPTESRYEQYFGPGTRLTVT.

This clone was counted ten times or more. The chain couples TRBV6-1 to TRBJ2-1, with D tentatively TRBD1 or TRBD2 (6 bases each). The CDR3 covers 14 residues. Trimming left V 6 bases short and J 0 bases short, with 9 bases between. Germline CDR1 reads MNHNS; CDR2 reads SASEGT. This CDR3 reads CASSGGGSYNEQFF. The CDR3 coding sequence is TGTGCCAGCAGCGGAGGGGGCTCCTACAATGAGCAGTTCTTC.

This chain uses TRBV4-1 with TRBJ2-5; D may be TRBD2 (6 bases). V lost 4 bases, J lost 5 bases, and 14 bases lay in between. The CDR3 has 14 residues. Germline CDR1 is MGHRA and CDR2 is YSYEKL. Here the CDR3 DNA reads TGCGCCAGCAGCCGATCTCTAGCGCGGGAGACCCAGTACTTC. It specifies CASSRSLARETQYF.

V usage is TRBV7-9 and J usage is TRBJ1-6; no clear D gene. Looked up from germline, CDR1 is SEHNR and CDR2 is FQNEAQ (reference sequence). V lost 5 bases to trimming and J lost 0 bases, with 8 bases between them. The CDR3 runs to 15 residues. The CDR3 spells CASSPERSYNSPLHF. The CDR3 coding sequence is TGTGCCAGCAGCCCCGAGCGCTCCTATAATTCACCCCTCCACTTT.

In nucleotides, the CDR3 is TGTGCCAGCACCCCTGATAGGGTAAAGCAGCCCCAGCATTTT. Its translation is CASTPDRVKQPQHF. This chain connects TRBV28 to TRBJ1-5; D call uncertain. Germline-derived CDR1 and CDR2 are MDHEN and SYDVKM. The CDR3 has 14 amino acids. The V end was cut by 7 bases, the J end by 7 bases, with 17 bases between.

The chain joins TRBV7-9 to TRBJ2-3; 8 bases line up with TRBD1. Germline V gene sequence: CDR1 SEHNR, CDR2 FQNEAQ (reference sequence). The length of the CDR3 is 16 residues. Germline trimming cut 5 bases from V and 4 bases from J; bases unmatched to any gene: 11. CDR3 loop: CASSLTGQDRADTQYF. The DNA for the CDR3 is TGTGCCAGCAGCCTGACGGGACAGGATCGTGCAGATACGCAGTATTTT.

The count of this clone is one. J is TRBJ2-3 and V is TRBV2; no firm D call. V gave up 6 bases and J gave up 1 base, with 8 bases separating them. The germline V gene has CDR1 SNHLY and CDR2 FYNNEI. CDR3 length: 13 amino acids. The CDR3, as DNA: TGTGCCAGCAGGCTGATAGGCACAGATACGCAGTATTTT. Translating it yields CASRLIGTDTQYF.

The rearrangement uses TRBV27 and TRBJ2-7; D remains unclear. Germline CDR1 MNHEY, CDR2 SMNVEV (reference sequence). The CDR3 consists of 13 residues. V lost 3 bases, J lost 3 bases, and 9 bases lay in between. CDR3 protein: CASSFVGGYEQYF. The CDR3 bases are TGTGCCAGCAGTTTCGTGGGCGGCTACGAGCAGTACTTC.

V is TRBV5-4 and J is TRBJ2-5, with 8 bases identical to TRBD1. Germline trimming cut 3 bases from V and 4 bases from J; bases unmatched to any gene: 8. The CDR3 has 15 amino acids. Germline V gives CDR1 SGHNT, CDR2 YYREEE (reference sequence). CDR3 bases: TGTGCCAGCAGCTCGCCTTTTGGACAGGGAGAGACCCAGTACTTC. Its translation: CASSSPFGQGETQYF.

The rearrangement links TRBV28 to TRBJ2-2, with unresolved D. CDR3 length: 16 amino acids. Trimming took off 6 bases at V and 0 bases at J, with 14 bases between the two ends. From germline, CDR1 is MDHEN and CDR2 SYDVKM. The DNA for the CDR3 is TGTGCCAGCAGACCGTCGGCAGAGGCGAACACCGGGGAGCTGTTTTTT. Translating it yields CASRPSAEANTGELFF.

The chain joins TRBV11-2 to TRBJ2-3, with D perhaps matching TRBD1 (6 bases). V lost 1 base and J 6 bases, leaving 11 bases between the germline ends. Germline V CDR1 and CDR2: SGHAT, FQNNGV. The CDR3 runs to 14 residues. The CDR3 is CASSLAVRGDTQYF. The CDR3 DNA reads as TGTGCCAGCAGCTTAGCCGTTAGGGGGGATACGCAGTATTTT. The variable domain in full, with the rest retrieved from reference TRBV11-2 and TRBJ2-3, is EAGVAQSPRYKIIEKRQSVAFWCNPISGHATLYWYQQILGQGPKLLIQFQNNGVVDDSQLPKDRFSAERLKGVDSTLKIQPAKLEDSAVYLCASSLAVRGDTQYFGPGTRLTVL.

V and J are TRBV11-2 and TRBJ1-2; D unresolved. Trimming removed 3 bases from V and 6 bases from J, with 11 bases in between. CDR1 is SGHAT, CDR2 FQNNGV, per germline. There are 13 residues in the CDR3. The CDR3 DNA sequence: TGTGCCAGCAGCTTCCCCCTACTCAATGGCTACACCTTC. It translates to CASSFPLLNGYTF. Filled out from reference TRBV11-2 and TRBJ1-2, the complete variable domain reads EAGVAQSPRYKIIEKRQSVAFWCNPISGHATLYWYQQILGQGPKLLIQFQNNGVVDDSQLPKDRFSAERLKGVDSTLKIQPAKLEDSAVYLCASSFPLLNGYTFGSGTRLTVV.

The J gene is TRBJ2-7, the V gene TRBV28, with D perhaps matching TRBD1 (5 bases). Trimming pared 4 bases from V and 1 base from J, leaving 14 bases between. CDR3 size: 15 residues. Germline loops: CDR1 MDHEN, CDR2 SYDVKM. In DNA form, the CDR3 reads TGTGCCAGCAGTTCCCCGGGCAGGGTGTCCTACGAGCAGTACTTC. Residues: CASSSPGRVSYEQYF.

The gene calls are TRBV6-5 and TRBJ2-7, with D hard to call. V gave up 9 bases and J gave up 7 bases, with 10 bases separating them. In germline, CDR1 is MNHEY, CDR2 SVGAGI. The CDR3 length is 10 residues. The CDR3 sequence is CARPLGEQYF. The CDR3 bases are TGTGCCAGGCCCTTGGGGGAGCAGTACTTC.

The CDR3 loop is CASTRGQGREKLFF. CDR3 sequence (DNA): TGTGCCAGCACGCGCGGACAGGGTCGGGAAAAACTGTTTTTT. This chain connects TRBV9 to TRBJ1-4, with 8 bases that match TRBD1. Trimming at V came to 6 bases and at J to 8 bases, leaving 9 bases not matched to a gene. Germline V gives CDR1 SGDLS, CDR2 YYNGEE. The CDR3 covers 14 residues. Drawing the rest from reference TRBV9 and TRBJ1-4, the complete variable domain is DSGVTQTPKHLITATGQRVTLRCSPRSGDLSVYWYQQSLDQGLQFLIQYYNGEERAKGNILERFSAQQFPDLHSELNLSSLELGDSALYFCASTRGQGREKLFFGSGTQLSVL.

V gene TRBV2 combines with J gene TRBJ1-1; D call uncertain. From germline, CDR1 is SNHLY and CDR2 FYNNEI. V was pared by 4 bases and J by 1 base, with 10 bases between. The CDR3 has 14 residues. The CDR3 is CASSGAGPNTEAFF. CDR3 sequence (DNA): TGTGCCAGCAGTGGCGCAGGTCCGAACACTGAAGCTTTCTTT.

Note on this clone: This specimen includes other DNA sequences encoding the same CDR3. This chain links TRBV5-1 with TRBJ1-2; D is unresolved. This CDR3 has 12 amino acids. Trimming cost V 0 bases and J 8 bases, with 8 bases left between them. The germline CDR1 and CDR2 sequences are SGHRS and YFSETQ. As DNA, the CDR3 is TGCGCCAGCAGCTTGGCCGGGTACGGCTACACCTTC. Protein product: CASSLAGYGYTF.

V usage is TRBV15 and J usage is TRBJ2-7, with a weak D call TRBD2 (7 bases). The germline V and J ends were trimmed by 3 bases and 1 base, with 13 bases remaining between them. CDR1 is LNHNV, CDR2 YYDKDF, per germline (reference sequence). This CDR3 is built from 15 residues. The CDR3 spells CATSRGGAESYEQYF. CDR3 in DNA: TGTGCCACCAGCAGGGGGGGGGCCGAGTCCTACGAGCAGTACTTC.

As regards this clone: The junction shows a germline mismatch at one end, possibly a read error. This chain connects TRBV6-1 to TRBJ2-5; 7 bases fit TRBD2. The CDR3 spans 13 residues. CDR1 is MNHNS, CDR2 SASEGT, per germline. The CDR3 DNA follows: TGTGCCACCAGTGGGGGGGTAGGAGAGACCCAGTACTTC. Its protein product is CATSGGVGETQYF.

The chain employs TRBV6-1 and TRBJ2-7; unclear D gene. The CDR3 runs 12 residues. V lost 7 bases to trimming and J lost 1 base, with 8 bases between them. Germline V gives CDR1 MNHNS, CDR2 SASEGT. Written as DNA, the CDR3 is TGTGCCAGCAATCGGCCGTCCTACGAGCAGTACTTC. Protein product: CASNRPSYEQYF.

About this clone: It is unclear where the CDR3 begins or ends on the DNA, so no DNA is shown, and the CDR3 is as TCRdb lists it. The genes are TRBV2 and TRBJ2-3; no DNA check was done on the table's D call, TRBD1. The CDR3 has 15 residues if both end residues are counted. CDR1 is SNHLY and CDR2 is FYNNEI in the germline V gene. The CDR3: CASSSSGHLRGTQYF.

The V call is TRBV5-6, the J call TRBJ2-7; a weak D match, TRBD1 (6 bases). Germline V gene lookup returns CDR1 SGHDT and CDR2 YYEEEE. CDR3 length: 12 residues. The germline V and J ends were trimmed by 4 bases and 6 bases, with 11 bases remaining between them. Written as DNA, the CDR3 is TGTGCCAGCAGCCAACAGGGTCGCGAGCAGTACTTC. Protein product: CASSQQGREQYF.

V usage is TRBV5-1 and J usage is TRBJ2-7, with 8 bases matching TRBD2. In germline, CDR1 is SGHRS, CDR2 YFSETQ. The CDR3 is 16 amino acids. Germline trimming cut 4 bases from V and 0 bases from J; bases unmatched to any gene: 9. CDR3 coding DNA: TGCGCCAGCAGCCTCACACCAGCGGGGGCCTCCTACGAGCAGTACTTC. Translation gives CASSLTPAGASYEQYF.